Presented here are 22 T cell receptor beta chains from one specimen sequenced in a study of T cell responses to AZD1222 COVID-19 vaccine. Only in-frame clones appear in the TCRdb table, and some are missing; sequencing was by immunoSEQ multiplex PCR. This sample has about 81,000 clones, with less than 95% found just once. Sequenced material: peripheral blood, taken 28 days after the second AZD1222 dose. These receptors all come from an adult who received the AZD1222 COVID-19 vaccine.

The chain recombines TRBV5-1 with TRBJ2-7; 7 nucleotides line up with TRBD2. Looked up from germline, CDR1 is SGHRS and CDR2 is YFSETQ. The junction had 6 bases not matched to a gene; V was cut back by 1 base and J by 5 bases. The CDR3 runs to 14 residues. The CDR3 DNA reads TGCGCCAGCAGCTTGTCCGGGAGGTCAAACGAGCAGTACTTC. It translates to CASSLSGRSNEQYF.

On this clone itself: Distinct nucleotide sequences in the sample also encode this CDR3. The gene calls are TRBV9 and TRBJ1-3; D gene uncertain. Trimming cost V 0 bases and J 0 bases, with 4 bases left between them. Germline V gene lookup returns CDR1 SGDLS and CDR2 YYNGEE. CDR3 length: 14 residues. CDR3 sequence: CASSVAGSGNTIYF. The CDR3 DNA reads TGTGCCAGCAGCGTAGCGGGCTCTGGAAACACCATATATTTT.

This chain joins TRBV4-2 and TRBJ1-3, with D unclear. V dropped 0 bases and J dropped 0 bases, with 6 bases sitting between them. CDR1 is LGHNA, CDR2 YNFKEQ, per germline. This CDR3 contains 15 residues. In DNA form, the CDR3 reads TGTGCCAGCAGCCAAGACGGGGACTCTGGAAACACCATATATTTT. Its translation is CASSQDGDSGNTIYF.

The chain uses TRBV3-1 (or the pseudogene TRBV3-2) and TRBJ1-3; TRBD1 might be the D (5 bases). V shed 0 bases and J shed 1 base, with 7 bases lying between them. Germline V gene lookup returns CDR1 LGHDT and CDR2 YNNKEL (reference sequence). This CDR3 is built from 15 residues. CDR3 region: CASSQEGESGNTIYF. The CDR3 DNA reads TGTGCCAGCAGCCAAGAGGGGGAATCTGGAAACACCATATATTTT.

V and J are TRBV12-3 or TRBV12-4 and TRBJ1-2; 7 nucleotides line up with TRBD1. This CDR3 is built from 13 residues. The trim removed 4 bases at V and 4 bases at J, leaving 3 bases unmatched. CDR3 sequence (DNA): TGTGCCAGCAGTTCACAGGGGACCTATGGCTACACCTTC. Protein sequence: CASSSQGTYGYTF.

CDR3 sequence: CASSLALTGEAFF. CDR3 nucleotide sequence: TGTGCCAGCAGCTTAGCCCTCACCGGTGAAGCTTTCTTT. The genes are TRBV11-3 and TRBJ1-1; D remains unclear. Trimming left V 1 base short and J 7 bases short, with 10 bases between. Germline lookup yields CDR1 SGHNT and CDR2 YENEEA. The CDR3 is made up of 13 amino acids.

This sequence joins TRBV10-1 and TRBJ2-3; 8 bases align to TRBD2. Per germline, CDR1 WNHNN and CDR2 SYGVQD (reference sequence). CDR3 size: 16 residues. Trimming took 0 bases from V and 4 from J; bases not matched to a gene: 6. The CDR3 DNA is TGCGCCAGCAGTGAGTCAAGAAGCGGGAGAGCAGATACGCAGTATTTT. Its translation: CASSESRSGRADTQYF.

The chain is built from TRBV19 and TRBJ2-7; 9 bases are shared with TRBD1. The CDR3 contains 15 residues. Trimming took 6 bases from V and 3 from J; bases not matched to a gene: 9. Germline CDR1 is LNHDA and CDR2 is SQIVND (reference sequence). The chain's CDR3 is CASRGGGQGHYEQYF. In DNA form, the CDR3 reads TGTGCCAGTAGGGGCGGGGGACAGGGCCACTACGAGCAGTACTTC.

The J gene is TRBJ2-1, the V gene TRBV18; TRBD2 aligns across 7 bases. The CDR3 runs to 19 residues. The germline gives CDR1 KGHSH, CDR2 LQKENI. Trimming took 2 bases from V and 7 from J; bases not matched to a gene: 20. CDR3 residues: CASSPFATTSESSGNEQFF. CDR3 nucleotides: TGTGCCAGCTCACCATTTGCGACTACTAGCGAGAGTTCGGGGAATGAGCAGTTCTTC.

This chain uses TRBV6-5 with TRBJ2-2; 9 nucleotides align to TRBD1. The trim removed 5 bases at V and 5 bases at J, leaving 3 bases unmatched. CDR3 size: 14 residues. Germline-derived CDR1 and CDR2 are MNHEY and SVGAGI. DNA for the CDR3: TGTGCCAGCAGTCCCGGGACAGGGACCGGGGAGCTGTTTTTT. This gives the protein CASSPGTGTGELFF.

Here the CDR3 reads CASSQSRDRTGNTIYF. CDR3 bases: TGCGCCAGCAGCCAAAGCCGGGACAGAACTGGAAACACCATATATTTT. The chain links TRBV4-1 to TRBJ1-3, with TRBD1 matching over 7 bases. V gave up 2 bases and J gave up 2 bases; unmatched junction bases: 6. Germline V gene sequence: CDR1 MGHRA, CDR2 YSYEKL. The CDR3 is made up of 16 amino acids.

The chain employs TRBV11-3 and TRBJ2-3; D unresolved. CDR1 and CDR2 (germline): SGHNT, YENEEA. CDR3 length equals 13 residues. V lost 1 base to trimming and J lost 5 bases, with 7 bases between them. The DNA of the CDR3 is TGTGCCAGCAGCTTAGGGCTGGGAGATACGCAGTATTTT. Protein: CASSLGLGDTQYF. Drawing the rest from reference TRBV11-3 and TRBJ2-3, the complete variable domain is EAGVVQSPRYKIIEKKQPVAFWCNPISGHNTLYWYLQNLGQGPELLIRYENEEAVDDSQLPKDRFSAERLKGVDSTLKIQPAELGDSAVYLCASSLGLGDTQYFGPGTRLTVL.

The V call is TRBV28, the J call TRBJ2-5; D is unresolved. V was pared by 5 bases and J by 7 bases, with 11 bases between. Looked up from germline, CDR1 is MDHEN and CDR2 is SYDVKM. This CDR3 contains 12 residues. The CDR3 sequence is CASSPPLGTQYF. For the CDR3, the DNA is TGTGCCAGCAGTCCACCCTTAGGGACCCAGTACTTC. Complete variable domain (other parts from reference TRBV28 and TRBJ2-5): DVKVTQSSRYLVKRTGEKVFLECVQDMDHENMFWYRQDPGLGLRLIYFSYDVKMKEKGDIPEGYSVSREKKERFSLILESASTNQTSMYLCASSPPLGTQYFGPGTRLLVL.

This clone has more than one count but fewer than ten. This chain links TRBV6-6 with TRBJ2-7, with D unclear. The length of the CDR3 is 12 residues. With 2 bases removed from V and 6 bases from J, the gap between germline ends came to 8 bases. Germline lookup yields CDR1 MNHNY and CDR2 SVGAGI (reference sequence). The CDR3 protein is CASSYVGIEQYF. The DNA for the CDR3 is TGTGCCAGCAGTTACGTGGGAATCGAGCAGTACTTC.

The chain links TRBV3-1 (or the pseudogene TRBV3-2) to TRBJ1-5, with no clear D. The CDR3 is 16 amino acids. V gave up 0 bases and J gave up 5 bases, with 14 bases separating them. The germline V gene has CDR1 LGHDT and CDR2 YNNKEL (reference sequence). This CDR3 reads CASSQEAKQFHQPQHF. As DNA, the CDR3 is TGTGCCAGCAGCCAAGAGGCGAAGCAGTTTCATCAGCCCCAGCATTTT.

The V gene is TRBV4-2, the J gene TRBJ1-1, with D perhaps TRBD1 (5 bases). The CDR3 length is 14 residues. Deletions cut 10 bases from V and 3 bases from J, with 18 bases between. Looked up from germline, CDR1 is LGHNA and CDR2 is YNFKEQ. DNA of the CDR3: TGTGCCACCCGGGACGGGGCCTGGGACACTGAAGCTTTCTTT. It yields the protein CATRDGAWDTEAFF.

The J gene is TRBJ1-6, the V gene TRBV27; the D gene is possibly TRBD1 (5 bases). This CDR3 region has 16 residues. V was pared by 3 bases and J by 7 bases, with 16 bases between. Germline CDR1 is MNHEY and CDR2 is SMNVEV (reference sequence). The CDR3 protein is CASSFFAQAPNSPLHF. The CDR3 nucleotides read TGTGCCAGCAGTTTTTTTGCACAGGCTCCGAATTCACCCCTCCACTTT.

This clone was counted only a few times. The chain couples TRBV29-1 to TRBJ1-1; maybe TRBD1 (5 bases). This CDR3 contains 15 residues. The germline V and J ends were trimmed by 3 bases and 0 bases, with 14 bases remaining between them. CDR1 is SQVTM and CDR2 is ANQGSEA in the germline V gene. The DNA for the CDR3 is TGCAGCGTTGAGGGGGAATTGGGGATGAACACTGAAGCTTTCTTT. This sequence encodes CSVEGELGMNTEAFF.

The V and J genes are TRBV7-3 and TRBJ1-2, with TRBD1 identical over 8 bases. This CDR3 spans 14 amino acids. Trimming removed 5 bases from V and 6 bases from J; junction bases left unmatched: 8. Germline CDR1 is SGHTA and CDR2 is FQGTGA. CDR3 sequence: CASSPTTGAHGYTF. CDR3 nucleotides: TGTGCCAGCAGCCCGACGACAGGGGCCCATGGCTACACCTTC.

V and J are TRBV6-6 and TRBJ2-2, with D possibly TRBD1 on 6 matching bases. Trimming took off 6 bases at V and 1 base at J, with 9 bases between the two ends. The CDR3 is 14 residues long. Germline CDR1 and CDR2: MNHNY and SVGAGI (reference sequence). CDR3 amino acids: CASSLDRNTGELFF. The CDR3, as DNA: TGTGCCAGCAGCCTGGACAGGAACACCGGGGAGCTGTTTTTT.

The chain recombines TRBV27 with TRBJ2-7; 10 bases are a match to TRBD1. Germline CDR1 reads MNHEY; CDR2 reads SMNVEV (reference sequence). There are 15 residues in the CDR3. The ends lost 6 bases at V and 7 bases at J; junction bases unmatched: 12. The DNA for the CDR3 is TGTGCCAGCAGGCCCACGGGACAGGGGATAAGGGAGCAGTACTTC. Its protein is CASRPTGQGIREQYF.

CDR3 bases: TGTGCCAGCAGTGACTACACGGGGGTTAACTATGGCTACACCTTC. This codes for CASSDYTGVNYGYTF. V and J are TRBV6-2 or TRBV6-3 and TRBJ1-2; tentatively, D is TRBD1 (5 bases). The germline CDR1 and CDR2 sequences are MNHEY and SVGEGT. Trimming shortened V by 5 bases and J by 1 base, and 14 bases separated the two germline ends. The CDR3 covers 15 residues.